The TCR beta chain under discussion was sequenced for a study of T cells expressing NK-cell markers. Study-wide context: Sorted CD3+CD56+NKG2C+, CD3+CD56+NKG2C- and CD3+CD56-NKG2C+ T-cell subsets were beta-chain profiled. Study results and caveats: There remained a lack of clarity about HCMV specificity of expanded NKG2C+ T cell clones.

CDR3 length: 12 residues. In the case of this clonotype: Its antigen is undetermined.

TCRdb reprocessed the 5' RACE reads; each CDR3 protein has one entry and no DNA is given. The specimen's table records about 410,000 distinct CDR3 sequences. The source is a woman aged 45-65 years in good health. This chain joins TRBV12-3 or TRBV12-4 and TRBJ1-2. The sample taken for sequencing was blood T cells: a sorted CD56 or NKG2C T cell subset, CD4+ or CD8+ T cells, or bulk PBMC T cells (not recorded which). CDR3 loop: CASSRMISGYTF.